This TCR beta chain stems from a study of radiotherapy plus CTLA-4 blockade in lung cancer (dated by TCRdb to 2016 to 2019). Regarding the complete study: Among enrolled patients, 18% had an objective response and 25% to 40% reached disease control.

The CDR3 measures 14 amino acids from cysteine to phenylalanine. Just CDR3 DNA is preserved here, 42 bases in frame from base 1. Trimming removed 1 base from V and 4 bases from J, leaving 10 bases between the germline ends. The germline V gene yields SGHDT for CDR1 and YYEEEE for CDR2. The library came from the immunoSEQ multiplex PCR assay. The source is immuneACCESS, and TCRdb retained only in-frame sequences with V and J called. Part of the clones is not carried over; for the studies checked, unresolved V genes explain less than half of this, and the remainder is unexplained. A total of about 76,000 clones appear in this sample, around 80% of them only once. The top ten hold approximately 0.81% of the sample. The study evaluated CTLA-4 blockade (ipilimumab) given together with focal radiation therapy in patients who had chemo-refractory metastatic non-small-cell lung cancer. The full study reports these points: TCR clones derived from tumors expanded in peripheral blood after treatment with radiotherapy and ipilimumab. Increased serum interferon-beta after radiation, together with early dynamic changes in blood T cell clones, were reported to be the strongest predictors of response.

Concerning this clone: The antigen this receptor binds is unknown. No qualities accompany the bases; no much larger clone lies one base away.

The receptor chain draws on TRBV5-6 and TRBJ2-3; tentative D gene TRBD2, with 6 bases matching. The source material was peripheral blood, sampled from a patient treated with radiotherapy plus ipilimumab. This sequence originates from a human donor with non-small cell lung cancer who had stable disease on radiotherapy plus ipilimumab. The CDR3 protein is CASSLPGVADTQYF. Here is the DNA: TGTGCCAGCAGCTTGCCGGGAGTGGCAGATACGCAGTATTTT.